This T cell receptor beta chain was recovered during a study of cytomegalovirus exposure and HLA in healthy donors. The PCR ran on 60 Vbeta and 13 Jbeta primers. The protocol was immunoSEQ multiplex PCR, while the TCRdb copy is restricted to in-frame clones and leaves out a portion. This sample yields roughly 70,000 clones, of which 70% to 80% are seen a single time; approximately 6.3% belongs to the top ten. CDR3 size: 21 residues. The sequenced material came from PBMCs. V and J are TRBV1 and TRBJ2-6; TRBD1 is taken as the D call from the table, unchecked against the DNA. TRBV1 constitutes a pseudogene. This TCR was recovered from a man in his fifties in good health and CMV-seronegative. The DNA for the CDR3 is TGCACCAGCAGCCAAGCACCACGATCGGGACATCCGAGCTCTGGGGCCAACGTCCTGACTTTC. It is translated as CTSSQAPRSGHPSSGANVLTF.